This T cell receptor (beta chain) appears in the sequencing data of a study of CD8 T cells in ankylosing spondylitis. MiXCR, applied by TCRdb to the 5' RACE reads, yields one record per CDR3 protein. The sample lists 230,000 or so distinct CDR3 sequences; about 18% were seen once. As for this clonotype: Its cognate antigen is unknown.

CDR3 length: 16 amino acids. V lost 4 bases and J lost 1; bases outside the gene matches: 6. The study, taken as a whole, reports: Some motif variants were previously reported in reactive arthritis synovial fluid and blood.

The J gene is TRBJ2-5, the V gene TRBV12-3 or TRBV12-4; 10 positions agree with TRBD2. The specimen sequenced was blood, either unsorted or a sorted T cell fraction (not recorded which). The origin of this receptor is a male donor with ankylosing spondylitis or in good health (not recorded which). CDR3 nucleotides: TGTGCCAGCAGTTCCGGACTAGCGGACCTCCAAGAGACCCAGTACTTC. Protein: CASSSGLADLQETQYF.